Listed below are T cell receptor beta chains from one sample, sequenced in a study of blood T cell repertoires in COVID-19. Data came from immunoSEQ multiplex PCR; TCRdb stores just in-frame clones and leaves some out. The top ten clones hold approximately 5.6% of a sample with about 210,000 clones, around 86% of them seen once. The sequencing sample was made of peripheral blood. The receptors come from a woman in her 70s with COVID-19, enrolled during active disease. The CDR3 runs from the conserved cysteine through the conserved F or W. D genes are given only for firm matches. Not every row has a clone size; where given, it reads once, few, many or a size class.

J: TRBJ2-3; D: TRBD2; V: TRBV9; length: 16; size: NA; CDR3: CASSVDLAGGTDTQYF; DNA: TGTGCCAGCAGCGTAGACCTAGCGGGAGGGACAGATACGCAGTATTTT
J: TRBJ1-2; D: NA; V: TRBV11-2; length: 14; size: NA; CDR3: CASSLLSGAGGYTF; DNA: TGTGCCAGCAGCCTGTTATCAGGGGCTGGTGGCTACACCTTC
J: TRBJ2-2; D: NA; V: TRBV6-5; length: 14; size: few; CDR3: CASSPGGVTGELFF; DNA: TGTGCCAGCAGCCCCGGGGGAGTGACCGGGGAGCTGTTTTTT
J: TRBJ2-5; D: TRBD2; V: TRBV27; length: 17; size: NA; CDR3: CASSLAGREPYQETQYF; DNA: TGTGCCAGCAGTCTTGCCGGGAGGGAACCATACCAAGAGACCCAGTACTTC
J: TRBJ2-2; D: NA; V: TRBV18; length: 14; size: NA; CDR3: CASSPMTETGELFF; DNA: TGTGCCAGCTCTCCTATGACTGAGACCGGGGAGCTGTTTTTT
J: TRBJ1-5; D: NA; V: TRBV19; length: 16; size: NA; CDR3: CASSIVGRGSSQPQHF; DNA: TGTGCCAGTAGTATCGTCGGCAGGGGCTCCAGTCAGCCCCAGCATTTT
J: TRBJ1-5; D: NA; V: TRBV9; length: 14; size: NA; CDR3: CASSVEGVTQPQHF; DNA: TGTGCCAGCAGCGTTGAAGGGGTCACCCAGCCCCAGCATTTT
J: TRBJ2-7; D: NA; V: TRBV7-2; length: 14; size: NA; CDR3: CASSLFGGAYEQYF; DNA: TGTGCCAGCAGCTTATTTGGCGGGGCCTACGAGCAGTACTTC
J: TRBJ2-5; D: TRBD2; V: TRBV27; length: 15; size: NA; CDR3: CASSFSGVGVETQYF; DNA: TGTGCCAGCAGTTTTAGCGGGGTGGGAGTGGAGACCCAGTACTTC
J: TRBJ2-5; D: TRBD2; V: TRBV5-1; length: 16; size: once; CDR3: CASSLDSGRAPRTQYF; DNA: TGCGCCAGCAGCTTGGACAGCGGGAGGGCCCCACGGACCCAGTACTTC
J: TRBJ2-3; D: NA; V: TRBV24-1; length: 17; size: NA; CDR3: CATSDPGGGPSTDTQYF; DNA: TGTGCCACCAGTGACCCTGGAGGCGGACCTAGCACAGATACGCAGTATTTT
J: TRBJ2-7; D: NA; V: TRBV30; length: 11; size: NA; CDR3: CAWMRDYEQYF; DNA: TGTGCCTGGATGAGAGACTACGAGCAGTACTTC
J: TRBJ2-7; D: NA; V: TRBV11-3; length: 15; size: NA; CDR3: CASSFPLAPTYEQYF; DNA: TGTGCCAGCAGCTTCCCCCTAGCGCCTACCTACGAGCAGTACTTC
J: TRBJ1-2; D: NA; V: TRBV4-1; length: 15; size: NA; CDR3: CASSQDWTGNYGYTF; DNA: TGCGCCAGCAGCCAAGATTGGACGGGAAACTATGGCTACACCTTC
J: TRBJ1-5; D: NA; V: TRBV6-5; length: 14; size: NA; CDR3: CASSPEWGPQPQHF; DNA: TGTGCCAGCAGTCCCGAGTGGGGGCCCCAGCCCCAGCATTTT
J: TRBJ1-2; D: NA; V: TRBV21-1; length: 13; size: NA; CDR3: CASFLNRAHGYTF; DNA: TGTGCCAGCTTCTTGAACAGGGCCCATGGCTACACCTTC
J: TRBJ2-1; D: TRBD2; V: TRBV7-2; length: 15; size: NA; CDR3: CASSSGGRGDNEQFF; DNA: TGTGCCAGCAGCTCTGGAGGGCGGGGGGACAATGAGCAGTTCTTC
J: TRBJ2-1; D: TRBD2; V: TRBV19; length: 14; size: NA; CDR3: CASLSSGRDNEQFF; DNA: TGTGCCAGCCTCTCTAGCGGGAGGGACAATGAGCAGTTCTTC
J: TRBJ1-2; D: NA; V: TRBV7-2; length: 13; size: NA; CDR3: CASGWVAAGGYTF; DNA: TGTGCCAGCGGATGGGTCGCCGCGGGTGGCTACACCTTC
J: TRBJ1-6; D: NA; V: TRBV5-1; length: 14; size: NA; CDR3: CASSLGRGDSPLHF; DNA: TGCGCCAGCAGCTTGGGCCGGGGAGATTCACCCCTCCACTTT
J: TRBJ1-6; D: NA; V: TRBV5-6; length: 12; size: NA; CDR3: CASSLRGSPLHF; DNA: TGTGCCAGCAGCTTGAGGGGTTCACCCCTCCACTTT
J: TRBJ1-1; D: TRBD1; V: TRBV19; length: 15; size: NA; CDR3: CASSITAGGRGEAFF; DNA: TGTGCCAGTAGTATTACTGCAGGGGGCAGAGGGGAAGCTTTCTTT
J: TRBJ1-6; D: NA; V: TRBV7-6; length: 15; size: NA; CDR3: CASSRGRGENSPLHF; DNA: TGTGCCAGCAGTCGGGGCAGGGGTGAAAATTCACCCCTCCACTTT
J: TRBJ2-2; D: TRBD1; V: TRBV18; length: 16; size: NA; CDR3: CASSPFSGTGPGELFF; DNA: TGTGCCAGCTCACCTTTCTCCGGGACAGGGCCCGGGGAGCTGTTTTTT
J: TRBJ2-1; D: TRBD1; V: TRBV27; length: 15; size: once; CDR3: CASSLTGGGYNEQFF; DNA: TGTGCCAGCAGTTTAACAGGGGGCGGCTACAATGAGCAGTTCTTC
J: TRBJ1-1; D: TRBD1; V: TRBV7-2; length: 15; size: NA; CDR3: CASSETGTVNTEAFF; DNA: TGTGCCAGCAGCGAGACCGGGACAGTCAACACTGAAGCTTTCTTT
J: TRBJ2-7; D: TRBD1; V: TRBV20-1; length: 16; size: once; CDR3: CSASRAGRTGDYEQYF; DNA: TGCAGTGCTAGTCGGGCGGGTCGCACAGGGGACTACGAGCAGTACTTC
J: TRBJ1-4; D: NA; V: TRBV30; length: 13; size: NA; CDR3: CAWSIQAGEKLFF; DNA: TGTGCCTGGAGCATCCAGGCAGGAGAAAAACTGTTTTTT
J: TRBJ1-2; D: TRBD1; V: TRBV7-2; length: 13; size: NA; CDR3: CASSKDRGGGYTF; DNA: TGTGCCAGCAGCAAGGACAGGGGCGGTGGCTACACCTTC
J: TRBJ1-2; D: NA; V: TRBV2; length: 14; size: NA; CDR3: CASSELAGLYGYTF; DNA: TGTGCCAGCAGTGAATTGGCAGGTCTATATGGCTACACCTTC
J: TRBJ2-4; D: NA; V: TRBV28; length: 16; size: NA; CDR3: CASSLSTGTAKNIQYF; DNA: TGTGCCAGCAGTTTATCGACAGGCACAGCCAAAAACATTCAGTACTTC
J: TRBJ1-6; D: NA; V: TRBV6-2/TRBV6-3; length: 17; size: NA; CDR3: CASSPIGQPTYNSPLHF; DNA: TGTGCCAGCAGCCCGATCGGACAGCCTACCTATAATTCACCCCTCCACTTT
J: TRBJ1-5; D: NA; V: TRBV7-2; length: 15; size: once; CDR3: CASSVVSGINQPQHF; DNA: TGTGCCAGCAGCGTTGTGTCGGGAATCAATCAGCCCCAGCATTTT
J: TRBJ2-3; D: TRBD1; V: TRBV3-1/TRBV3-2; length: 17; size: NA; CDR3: CASSQTGTGGKADTQYF; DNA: TGTGCCAGCAGCCAAACCGGGACAGGGGGAAAAGCAGATACGCAGTATTTT
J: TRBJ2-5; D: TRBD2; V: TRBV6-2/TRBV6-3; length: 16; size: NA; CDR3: CASSYNGREYRETQYF; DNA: TGTGCCAGCAGTTACAATGGGCGGGAGTATAGGGAGACCCAGTACTTC
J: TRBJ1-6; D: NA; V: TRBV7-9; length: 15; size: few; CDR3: CASSLALDSGSPLHF; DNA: TGTGCCAGCAGCTTAGCGCTGGATTCAGGGTCACCCCTCCACTTT
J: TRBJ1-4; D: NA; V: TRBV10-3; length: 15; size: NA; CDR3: CAISDSGRTNEKLFF; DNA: TGTGCCATCAGTGACTCGGGGAGAACTAATGAAAAACTGTTTTTT
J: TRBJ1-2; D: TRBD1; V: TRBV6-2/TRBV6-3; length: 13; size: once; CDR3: CASSGQGANGYTF; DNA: TGTGCCAGCAGTGGACAGGGCGCTAATGGCTACACCTTC
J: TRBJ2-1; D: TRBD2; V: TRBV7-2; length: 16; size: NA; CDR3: CASSLALELARNEQFF; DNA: TGTGCCAGCAGCTTAGCTTTGGAACTAGCGCGGAATGAGCAGTTCTTC
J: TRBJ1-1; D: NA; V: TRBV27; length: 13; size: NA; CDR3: CASSSSRNTEAFF; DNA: TGTGCCAGCAGTTCGTCTCGGAACACTGAAGCTTTCTTT
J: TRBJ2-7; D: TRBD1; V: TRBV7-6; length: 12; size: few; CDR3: CASSRGGDEQYF; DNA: TGTGCCAGCAGCCGAGGGGGCGACGAGCAGTACTTC
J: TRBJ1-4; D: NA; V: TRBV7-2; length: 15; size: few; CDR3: CASANGRANNEKLFF; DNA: TGTGCCAGCGCCAACGGCAGGGCCAATAATGAAAAACTGTTTTTT
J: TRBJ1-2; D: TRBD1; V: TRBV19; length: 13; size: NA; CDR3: CASSLAGGSGYTF; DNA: TGTGCCAGTAGTCTCGCAGGGGGCTCTGGCTACACCTTC
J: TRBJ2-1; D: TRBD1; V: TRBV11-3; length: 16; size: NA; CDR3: CASSFRGWPPYNEQFF; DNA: TGTGCCAGCAGCTTCAGGGGGTGGCCCCCCTACAATGAGCAGTTCTTC
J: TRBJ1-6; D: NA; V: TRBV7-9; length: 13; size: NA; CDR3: CASSPRGESPLHF; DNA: TGTGCCAGCAGCCCCAGGGGCGAGTCACCCCTCCACTTT